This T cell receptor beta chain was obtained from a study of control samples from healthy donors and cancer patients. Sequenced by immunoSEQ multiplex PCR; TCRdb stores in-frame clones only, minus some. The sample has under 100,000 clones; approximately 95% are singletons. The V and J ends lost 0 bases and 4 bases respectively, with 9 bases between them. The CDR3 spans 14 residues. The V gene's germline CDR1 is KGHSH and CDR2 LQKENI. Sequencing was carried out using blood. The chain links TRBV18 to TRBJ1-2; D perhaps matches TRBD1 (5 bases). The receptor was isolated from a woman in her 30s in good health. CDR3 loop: CASSPPQGSYGYTF. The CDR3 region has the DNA TGTGCCAGCTCACCACCGCAGGGCAGCTATGGCTACACCTTC. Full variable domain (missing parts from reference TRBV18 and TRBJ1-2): NAGVMQNPRHLVRRRGQEARLRCSPMKGHSHVYWYRQLPEEGLKFMVYLQKENIIDESGMPKERFSAEFPKEGPSILRIQQVVRGDSAAYFCASSPPQGSYGYTFGSGTRLTVV.